Below are 19 T cell receptor beta chains sequenced from a single sample in a study of shared clonotypes between healthy human individuals. Sequencing used immunoSEQ multiplex PCR; TCRdb keeps in-frame clones, though not all of them. The sample yields 2 million to 2.5 million clones, 85% to 95% seen once. The sequenced sample consisted of naive CD4+ T cells sorted from blood. As for subset: CD45RA+ positively selected. The receptor source for this set is a young man in good health.

The chain joins TRBV19 to TRBJ1-5; D is undetermined. This CDR3 has 13 residues. CDR1 LNHDA and CDR2 SQIVND come from the germline V gene (reference sequence). The V and J ends lost 4 bases and 6 bases respectively, with 10 bases between them. CDR3 region: CASSNGLSQPQHF. The CDR3 DNA reads as TGTGCCAGTAGTAATGGTCTCTCTCAGCCCCAGCATTTT.

This sequence joins TRBV2 and TRBJ2-5, with TRBD2 matching over 10 bases. Germline V lookup: CDR1 SNHLY, CDR2 FYNNEI. Losses at the gene ends were 8 bases for V and 5 bases for J; bases not matched to a gene: 8. CDR3 length: 14 amino acids. CDR3 amino acids: CASGGLADWETQYF. DNA of the CDR3: TGTGCCAGCGGAGGACTAGCGGACTGGGAGACCCAGTACTTC.

The table lists this clone with a count of one. Distinct nucleotide sequences in the sample also encode this CDR3. The chain recombines TRBV7-2 with TRBJ2-5; D not resolved. The CDR3 extends over 14 amino acids. Trimming pared 0 bases from V and 5 bases from J, leaving 10 bases between. Germline V lookup: CDR1 SGHTA, CDR2 FQGNSA. In DNA, the CDR3 is TGTGCCAGCAGCTTAGCGGCGTTAGGGGAGACCCAGTACTTC. It specifies CASSLAALGETQYF.

This CDR3 is CASELAGADTQYF. The CDR3 DNA follows: TGTGCCAGCGAACTAGCGGGGGCAGATACGCAGTATTTT. The J gene is TRBJ2-3, the V gene TRBV19; 11 nucleotides align to TRBD2. From germline, CDR1 is LNHDA and CDR2 SQIVND (reference sequence). With 9 bases clipped from V and 4 bases from J, the junction kept 3 bases outside the gene matches. This CDR3 comprises 13 residues.

The CDR3 DNA is TGTGCCAGCGGGGGTGCAGGCCTGGGGCTCTACAATGAGCAGTTCTTC. Translated: CASGGAGLGLYNEQFF. This chain connects TRBV5-6 to TRBJ2-1, with D tentatively TRBD1 or TRBD2 (5 bases each). V lost 7 bases and J lost 3, with 20 bases in between. This CDR3 is 16 amino acids long. Germline loops: CDR1 SGHDT, CDR2 YYEEEE.

The chain couples TRBV2 to TRBJ2-1, with 9 nucleotides matching TRBD2. Germline-derived CDR1 and CDR2 are SNHLY and FYNNEI. The CDR3 has 17 amino acids. The J segment lost 5 bases and the V segment lost 4 bases, leaving 12 bases of the junction unmatched. The CDR3 is CASSGSSGRQGDNEQFF. The CDR3 DNA reads as TGTGCCAGCAGTGGAAGTAGCGGGAGACAGGGCGACAATGAGCAGTTCTTC.

V and J are TRBV4-1 and TRBJ2-1; 8 bases are a match to TRBD2. Looked up from germline, CDR1 is MGHRA and CDR2 is YSYEKL. The ends lost 1 base at V and 5 bases at J; junction bases unmatched: 4. The CDR3 is made up of 15 amino acids. CDR3 protein: CASSQVGLGNNEQFF. In DNA form, the CDR3 reads TGCGCCAGCAGCCAAGTGGGACTAGGTAACAATGAGCAGTTCTTC.

The CDR3 reads CASSLNLIRGTDTQYF. The CDR3 nucleotides are TGTGCCAGCAGCTTAAATCTCATCCGGGGCACAGATACGCAGTATTTT. The rearrangement links TRBV7-8 to TRBJ2-3; D uncertain. CDR3 length: 16 amino acids. The V gene's germline CDR1 is SGHVS and CDR2 FQNEAQ. V lost 2 bases, J lost 1 base, and 13 bases lay in between.

J is TRBJ2-1 and V is TRBV10-2; no firm D call. The CDR3 has 11 amino acids. Trimming removed 1 base from V and 8 bases from J, with 3 bases in between. Germline CDR1 reads WSHSY; CDR2 reads SAAADI. The CDR3 loop reads CASSEWDEQFF. CDR3 nucleotides: TGCGCCAGCAGTGAGTGGGATGAGCAGTTCTTC.

Note on this clone: Other DNA variants within this sample encode the same CDR3. J is TRBJ2-7 and V is TRBV7-9, with a tentative D call TRBD1 (5 bases). The V end was cut by 3 bases, the J end by 3 bases, with 6 bases between. The V gene's germline CDR1 is SEHNR and CDR2 FQNEAQ (reference sequence). The CDR3 consists of 12 residues. DNA of the CDR3: TGTGCCAGCAGCTTTGACAGCTACGAGCAGTACTTC. This gives the protein CASSFDSYEQYF.

This chain connects TRBV19 to TRBJ2-2; D unclear. This CDR3 contains 13 residues. Germline V gene sequence: CDR1 LNHDA, CDR2 SQIVND (reference sequence). Trimming removed 3 bases at V and 5 bases at J, with 7 bases between. CDR3 sequence reads: CASSIRGTGELFF. CDR3 in DNA: TGTGCCAGTAGTATTCGCGGTACCGGGGAGCTGTTTTTT.

Worth noting for this clone: A read error may account for a junction end that differs from germline. The chain joins TRBV11-2 to TRBJ1-1; D is possibly TRBD1 (5 bases). This CDR3 has 10 amino acids. Per germline, CDR1 SGHAT and CDR2 FQNNGV. Here the CDR3 reads CASSLRTPAF. DNA for the CDR3: TGTGCCAGCAGCCTCAGGACACCAGCCTTT. Based on the CDR3 plus reference TRBV11-2 and TRBJ1-1, the full variable domain is EAGVAQSPRYKIIEKRQSVAFWCNPISGHATLYWYQQILGQGPKLLIQFQNNGVVDDSQLPKDRFSAERLKGVDSTLKIQPAKLEDSAVYLCASSLRTPAFGQGTRLTVV.

The rearrangement uses TRBV28 and TRBJ1-2; D gene uncertain. Germline V lookup: CDR1 MDHEN, CDR2 SYDVKM. Trimming shortened V by 2 bases and J by 7 bases, and 11 bases separated the two germline ends. The length of the CDR3 is 13 residues. CDR3 nucleotide sequence: TGTGCCAGCAGTTTAATTCGAGGGTCTGGCTACACCTTC. This sequence encodes CASSLIRGSGYTF.

With respect to this clone: Other DNA sequences in this specimen translate into the identical CDR3. The rearrangement uses TRBV15 and TRBJ2-7; D perhaps matches TRBD1 (5 bases). Trimming took off 0 bases at V and 7 bases at J, with 10 bases between the two ends. This CDR3 is 13 amino acids long. Germline V gene data show CDR1 as LNHNV and CDR2 as YYDKDF (reference sequence). The CDR3 DNA sequence: TGTGCCACCAGCAGAGATCTAGGGGTTGAGCAGTACTTC. Residues: CATSRDLGVEQYF.

The chain employs TRBV6-4 and TRBJ2-7; 7 bases line up with TRBD2. Germline CDR1 and CDR2: MRHNA and SNTAGT. With 5 bases clipped from V and 7 bases from J, the junction kept 5 bases outside the gene matches. This CDR3 spans 12 amino acids. The CDR3 DNA follows: TGTGCCAGCAGTCCCGGGGGGAGGGAGCAGTACTTC. Translation: CASSPGGREQYF.

The CDR3 protein is CAWSVEGRLNTGELFF. CDR3 nucleotide sequence: TGTGCCTGGAGTGTCGAGGGGAGACTAAACACCGGGGAGCTGTTTTTT. The gene calls are TRBV30 and TRBJ2-2; D assignment may be TRBD1 or TRBD2 (5 bases each). CDR1 is GTSNPN and CDR2 is SVGIG in the germline V gene (reference sequence). The CDR3 length is 16 residues. Trimming left V 0 bases short and J 2 bases short, with 13 bases between.

This chain uses TRBV11-2 with TRBJ1-1; 10 bases fit TRBD1. The CDR3 contains 15 residues. Trimming removed 0 bases from V and 4 bases from J; junction bases left unmatched: 2. CDR1 is SGHAT, CDR2 FQNNGV, per germline. The CDR3 DNA reads TGTGCCAGCAGCTTAGAGGGACAGGGGAGCACTGAAGCTTTCTTT. It specifies CASSLEGQGSTEAFF.

The chain uses TRBV2 and TRBJ1-4; no reliable D call. The CDR3 totals 13 residues. The germline gives CDR1 SNHLY, CDR2 FYNNEI. V was clipped by 8 bases and J by 7 bases, with 14 bases between them. CDR3 region: CASRRQDGEKLFF. The CDR3 nucleotides read TGTGCCAGCCGACGCCAGGATGGTGAAAAACTGTTTTTT.

With respect to this clone: Germline and junction disagree at one end, which may indicate a read error. The identical CDR3 is also encoded by other nucleotide sequences in the sample. The chain links TRBV6-5 to TRBJ2-7; 10 bases are a match to TRBD2. CDR1 is MNHEY, CDR2 SVGAGI, per germline. The CDR3 length is 14 residues. CDR3 DNA: TGTGCCAGTTTCGCTAGCGGGAGCTCCTATGAGCAGTACTTC. As protein: CASFASGSSYEQYF.